The 18 T cell receptor beta chains below come from one sample, sequenced in a study of shared clonotypes between healthy human individuals. Naive CD8 cells were CD45RO-negative, positively selected for CCR7, excluding terminally differentiated effector memory CD45RA+ cells. The table came from immunoSEQ multiplex PCR; TCRdb's copy has only in-frame clones and leaves some out. The repertoire consists of some 2 million clones, with approximately 94% occurring once and the leading ten covering around 1.1%. Source material: naive CD8+ T cells sorted from blood. These receptors came from a man aged 18 to 29 in good health.

V and J are TRBV7-9 and TRBJ2-7; TRBD1 matches at 9 bases. The junction had 9 bases not matched to a gene; V was cut back by 0 bases and J by 6 bases. Looked up from germline, CDR1 is SEHNR and CDR2 is FQNEAQ (reference sequence). CDR3 length: 16 amino acids. The CDR3 DNA is TGTGCCAGCAGCTTAGCGCAAGGACAGGGACAGGGCGAGCAGTACTTC. It yields the protein CASSLAQGQGQGEQYF.

The chain combines TRBV5-6 with TRBJ2-6; 7 bases fit TRBD1. This CDR3 contains 14 residues. CDR1 and CDR2 from the germline V gene are SGHDT and YYEEEE. The ends lost 7 bases at V and 3 bases at J; junction bases unmatched: 4. CDR3 DNA sequence: TGTGCCAGCGATACAGGGGATGGGGCCAACGTCCTGACTTTC. The encoded protein is CASDTGDGANVLTF.

Notes on this clone: A read error is possible here, since a much larger clone lies one base away. This specimen includes other DNA sequences encoding the same CDR3. The chain has TRBV9 and TRBJ1-1; D is uncertain. This CDR3 has 13 amino acids. Trimming removed 0 bases at V and 6 bases at J, with 9 bases between. The V gene's germline CDR1 is SGDLS and CDR2 YYNGEE. The CDR3 DNA reads TGTGCCAGCAGCGTAGGGGGAGGGTCTGAAGCTTTCTTT. It is translated as CASSVGGGSEAFF.

The rearrangement uses TRBV7-8 and TRBJ1-1; tentatively, D is TRBD1 (6 bases). V was trimmed by 2 bases and J by 1 base, leaving 11 bases between them. The germline CDR1 and CDR2 sequences are SGHVS and FQNEAQ. The CDR3 totals 15 residues. This CDR3 reads CASSLIEQGNTEAFF. CDR3 DNA: TGTGCCAGCAGCTTAATCGAACAGGGGAACACTGAAGCTTTCTTT.

Concerning this clone: Other DNA sequences in the sample encode the same CDR3. The V call is TRBV5-4, the J call TRBJ1-1, with 7 bases aligning to TRBD1. The trim removed 4 bases at V and 2 bases at J, leaving 5 bases unmatched. The CDR3 has 14 amino acids. The V gene's germline CDR1 is SGHNT and CDR2 YYREEE (reference sequence). CDR3 nucleotides: TGTGCCAGCAGCCCAGGGGGTGAAAACACTGAAGCTTTCTTT. It yields the protein CASSPGGENTEAFF.

V gene TRBV4-1 combines with J gene TRBJ2-5; D perhaps matches TRBD1 (5 bases). TRBJ2-7 explains the end of the DNA better; the J call may be wrong. Per germline, CDR1 MGHRA and CDR2 YSYEKL. The CDR3 spans 14 residues. DNA for the CDR3: TGCGCCAGCAGCCAAAACCCGACAGCCTACGAGCAGTACTTC. This sequence encodes CASSQNPTAYEQYF.

This clone was recorded only once. The CDR3 region has the DNA TGTGCCAGCAGTTTCGTGGGACAGTCTAATGAAAAACTGTTTTTT. It is translated as CASSFVGQSNEKLFF. The chain recombines TRBV27 with TRBJ1-4; 7 bases are a match to TRBD1. The CDR3 is made up of 15 amino acids. The germline V gene has CDR1 MNHEY and CDR2 SMNVEV (reference sequence). Germline trimming cut 3 bases from V and 3 bases from J; bases unmatched to any gene: 4.

This rearrangement joins TRBV27 to TRBJ2-7, with D possibly being TRBD1 (6 bases). Germline CDR1 MNHEY, CDR2 SMNVEV (reference sequence). The CDR3 is 16 amino acids. Trimming stripped 5 bases from V and 4 bases from J, with 21 bases between. CDR3: CASSQASQGSLYEQYF. The CDR3 DNA sequence: TGTGCCAGCAGTCAAGCGAGCCAGGGGAGTTTATACGAGCAGTACTTC.

The chain recombines TRBV5-4 with TRBJ2-2; 8 positions match TRBD1. This CDR3 has 17 amino acids. The J segment lost 7 bases and the V segment lost 2 bases, leaving 13 bases of the junction unmatched. CDR1 is SGHNT, CDR2 YYREEE, per germline (reference sequence). The CDR3 here is CASSLNPGRGLVGELFF. The DNA of the CDR3 is TGTGCCAGCAGCTTAAATCCGGGCAGGGGGCTGGTCGGGGAGCTGTTTTTT.

This sequence joins TRBV13 and TRBJ2-1, with TRBD2 matching over 14 bases. The length of the CDR3 is 15 residues. CDR1 is PRHDT and CDR2 is FYEKMQ in the germline V gene (reference sequence). Losses at the gene ends were 4 bases for V and 9 bases for J; bases not matched to a gene: 5. CDR3 in amino acids: CASSSGLAGDFEQFF. The CDR3 DNA sequence: TGTGCCAGCAGCTCGGGACTAGCGGGAGATTTTGAGCAGTTCTTC.

The gene calls are TRBV5-4 and TRBJ2-1; 8 bases are shared with TRBD1. The junction had 7 bases not matched to a gene; V was cut back by 7 bases and J by 7 bases. The CDR3 totals 13 residues. Per the germline V gene, CDR1 is SGHNT and CDR2 is YYREEE (reference sequence). As DNA, the CDR3 is TGTGCCAGCTCGGACAGGGCGGGAAATGAGCAGTTCTTC. This gives the protein CASSDRAGNEQFF.

Details on this clone: The sample carries other DNA sequences with the same CDR3. The chain links TRBV4-3 to TRBJ2-7, with D unclear. The CDR3 length is 13 residues. The V and J ends lost 0 bases and 2 bases respectively, with 5 bases between them. Germline V CDR1 and CDR2: LGHNA, YSLEER. The CDR3 DNA sequence: TGCGCCAGCAGCCAAGATCTTCCCTACGAGCAGTACTTC. Protein: CASSQDLPYEQYF.

This clone is a singleton in its sample. Additional DNA sequences in this sample encode the identical CDR3. The CDR3 region has the DNA TGTGCCAGCAGTTCGACAGGAGCTAATGAAAAACTGTTTTTT. The encoded protein is CASSSTGANEKLFF. The gene calls are TRBV27 and TRBJ1-4; D may be TRBD1 (6 bases). There are 14 residues in the CDR3. Looked up from germline, CDR1 is MNHEY and CDR2 is SMNVEV (reference sequence). V lost 4 bases and J 3 bases, leaving 9 bases between the germline ends.

This chain uses TRBV14 with TRBJ1-2; 7 bases align to TRBD1. Germline CDR1 reads SGHDN; CDR2 reads FVKESK. Unmatched junction bases numbered 15, after V lost 2 bases and J lost 0 bases. This CDR3 contains 19 residues. Written as DNA, the CDR3 is TGTGCCAGCAGCCAAAGCGTCATCCTGGACAGGACCCCTAACTATGGCTACACCTTC. Translation: CASSQSVILDRTPNYGYTF.

Remarks on this clone: The junction differs from germline at one of its ends, possibly a read error. The CDR3 protein is CASSLDPSDTQYF. The CDR3 DNA follows: TGTGCTAGCAGCTTAGACCCCTCAGATACGCAGTATTTT. The chain employs TRBV7-7 and TRBJ2-3, with D unresolved. CDR1 is SSHAT, CDR2 FNYEAQ, per germline (reference sequence). The CDR3 contains 13 residues.

This chain links TRBV6-1 with TRBJ2-3; D may be TRBD2 (6 bases). The CDR3 spans 16 residues. Germline CDR1 is MNHNS and CDR2 is SASEGT. Trimming cost V 3 bases and J 2 bases, with 15 bases left between them. The CDR3 DNA follows: TGTGCCAGCAGTGAGCTAGCAGGAGGGATCACAGATACGCAGTATTTT. Protein product: CASSELAGGITDTQYF.

This chain links TRBV4-1 with TRBJ2-5; tentative D call: TRBD2 (6 bases). V was cut by 3 bases and J by 3 bases, with 14 bases left in between. The CDR3 length is 15 residues. From germline, CDR1 is MGHRA and CDR2 YSYEKL. The CDR3 loop reads CASSHQPGAKETQYF. CDR3 nucleotide sequence: TGCGCCAGCAGCCATCAACCGGGAGCCAAAGAGACCCAGTACTTC.

This clone was counted a single time. The chain recombines TRBV6-5 with TRBJ2-1, with 9 positions matching TRBD2. Trimming cost V 3 bases and J 6 bases; bases outside gene matches: 9. The CDR3 has 16 residues. CDR1 is MNHEY, CDR2 SVGAGI, per germline. The CDR3: CASSYSYGGLANEQFF. The DNA for the CDR3 is TGTGCCAGCAGTTATTCTTACGGGGGACTAGCCAATGAGCAGTTCTTC.